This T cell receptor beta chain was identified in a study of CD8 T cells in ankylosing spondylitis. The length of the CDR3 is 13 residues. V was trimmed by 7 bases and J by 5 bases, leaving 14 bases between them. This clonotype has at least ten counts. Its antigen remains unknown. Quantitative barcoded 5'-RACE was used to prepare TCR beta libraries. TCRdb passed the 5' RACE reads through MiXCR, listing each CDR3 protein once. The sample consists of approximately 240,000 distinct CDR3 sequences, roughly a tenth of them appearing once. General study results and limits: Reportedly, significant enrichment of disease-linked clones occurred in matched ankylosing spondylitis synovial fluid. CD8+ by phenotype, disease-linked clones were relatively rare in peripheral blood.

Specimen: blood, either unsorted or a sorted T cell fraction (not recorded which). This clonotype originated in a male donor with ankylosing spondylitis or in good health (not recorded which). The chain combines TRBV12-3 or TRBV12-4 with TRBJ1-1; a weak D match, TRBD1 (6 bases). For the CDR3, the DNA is TGTGCCAGCACCCTCCTACAGGGAACTGAAGCTTTCTTT. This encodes CASTLLQGTEAFF.